This T cell receptor beta chain was documented in a study of human T cells and chemical hapten exposure. General study points: With regard to DPC sensitization, TCRs above 1 in 1000 frequency did not change.

Per the study methods: With a range of about 23,224 to 700,000, the median per sample was 95,638 TCRs. TCRdb passed the RACE reads through MiXCR, listing each CDR3 protein once. TCRdb's processing, not the study's, gives the V and J calls here. Among fewer than 200,000 distinct CDR3 sequences listed, 25% to 30% were seen once. The germline V gene has CDR1 MGHRA and CDR2 YSYEKL. CDR3 length: 20 amino acids. V dropped 0 bases and J dropped 3; count of bases not matched to a gene: 17. The time point: patch test 3, about 24 weeks after DPC sensitization. Treatment indicated: therapeutic diphenylcyclopropenone sensitization with weekly scalp DPC. Concerning this clonotype itself: Antigen: not known.

The genes are TRBV4-1 and TRBJ1-1, with 9 bases lining up with TRBD1. The starting material was whole blood, obtained in connection with sensitization to the hapten diphenylcyclopropenone (DPC). This clonotype was sampled from a woman aged 18-29 years with alopecia areata. Some clones in this sample may be carry-over from other donors' samples. CDR3 in DNA: TGCGCCAGCAGCCAAGATGAGTTACTAGGACAGGGGTTCTGGTACACTGAAGCTTTCTTT. It is translated as CASSQDELLGQGFWYTEAFF.